These 10 T cell receptor beta chains were sequenced from one sample in a study of shared clonotypes between healthy human individuals. Data came from immunoSEQ multiplex PCR; TCRdb stores just in-frame clones and leaves some out. Counted here are 300,000 to 350,000 clones, over 70% occurring once; the ten biggest clones make up about 10%. The sequencing input was memory CD4+ T cells sorted from blood. Subset reported: CD45RA-negative fraction. Receptor source: a man aged 30-40 years in good health.

The chain employs TRBV10-3 and TRBJ2-1; D gene unclear. Germline V CDR1 and CDR2: ENHRY, SYGVKD. There are 12 residues in the CDR3. V gave up 0 bases and J gave up 9 bases, with 6 bases separating them. CDR3 nucleotide sequence: TGTGCCATCAGTGAGTCGCGGACTGAGCAGTTCTTC. Translation gives CAISESRTEQFF.

The chain is built from TRBV27 and TRBJ1-3; unclear D gene. Per the germline V gene, CDR1 is MNHEY and CDR2 is SMNVEV (reference sequence). The CDR3 runs 14 residues. Trimming took 6 bases from V and 1 from J, leaving 10 bases between them. CDR3 sequence (DNA): TGTGCCAGCAGCCGAATCGGGTCTGGAAACACCATATATTTT. Translated, it gives CASSRIGSGNTIYF.

This clone was seen more than once but under ten times. The chain employs TRBV7-9 and TRBJ1-2; no clear D gene. The germline V and J ends were trimmed by 3 bases and 5 bases, with 13 bases remaining between them. The CDR3 totals 14 residues. Germline V gene sequence: CDR1 SEHNR, CDR2 FQNEAQ (reference sequence). The CDR3 is CASSFSSGRYGYTF. The CDR3 DNA reads as TGTGCCAGCAGCTTCTCCTCGGGGAGATATGGCTACACCTTC.

This clone was observed a single time. The gene calls are TRBV4-2 and TRBJ2-3; TRBD2 aligns across 14 bases. The CDR3 length is 18 residues. Germline CDR1 and CDR2: LGHNA and YNFKEQ. V was pared by 0 bases and J by 0 bases, with 2 bases of the junction left unmatched. CDR3 in amino acids: CASSQDGTSGRSTDTQYF. In DNA form, the CDR3 reads TGTGCCAGCAGCCAAGACGGGACTAGCGGGAGAAGCACAGATACGCAGTATTTT.

Points on this clone: The identical CDR3 is also encoded by other nucleotide sequences in the sample. V gene TRBV14 combines with J gene TRBJ2-7; D is unresolved. With 1 base removed from V and 4 bases from J, the gap between germline ends came to 2 bases. The CDR3 has 11 residues. Germline loops: CDR1 SGHDN, CDR2 FVKESK. As DNA, the CDR3 is TGTGCCAGCAGCCAAGTTTACGAGCAGTACTTC. Translation gives CASSQVYEQYF.

V gene TRBV6-1 combines with J gene TRBJ2-2, with no clear D. The V end was cut by 2 bases, the J end by 1 base, with 5 bases between. CDR1 is MNHNS, CDR2 SASEGT, per germline. The CDR3 runs to 14 residues. CDR3 DNA sequence: TGTGCCAGCAGTGAACAGAAGAACACCGGGGAGCTGTTTTTT. This encodes CASSEQKNTGELFF.

The gene calls are TRBV6-5 and TRBJ2-3, with D perhaps matching TRBD1 or TRBD2 (6 bases each). V was pared by 6 bases and J by 0 bases, with 13 bases between. CDR3 length: 15 amino acids. In germline, CDR1 is MNHEY, CDR2 SVGAGI. The CDR3 is CASRPGGLSTDTQYF. CDR3 nucleotide sequence: TGTGCCAGCAGGCCTGGGGGGCTGAGCACAGATACGCAGTATTTT.

The chain links TRBV7-2 to TRBJ1-4; D gene unclear. This CDR3 contains 14 residues. V shed 2 bases and J shed 2 bases, with 6 bases lying between them. Germline CDR1 reads SGHTA; CDR2 reads FQGNSA. Here the CDR3 reads CASSLRVTNEKLFF. In nucleotides, the CDR3 is TGTGCCAGCAGCTTACGGGTTACTAATGAAAAACTGTTTTTT.

The chain couples TRBV11-2 to TRBJ1-1, with D perhaps matching TRBD1 (5 bases). Germline V lookup: CDR1 SGHAT, CDR2 FQNNGV. With 5 bases removed from V and 5 bases from J, the gap between germline ends came to 9 bases. The CDR3 totals 12 residues. CDR3 protein: CASSTGGTEAFF. The CDR3 DNA is TGTGCCAGCAGCACAGGTGGGACTGAAGCTTTCTTT.

The rearrangement uses TRBV5-1 and TRBJ1-5; TRBD1 is a possible D gene (6 bases). V shed 4 bases and J shed 2 bases, with 16 bases lying between them. CDR3 length: 16 amino acids. The germline gives CDR1 SGHRS, CDR2 YFSETQ. The CDR3 nucleotides are TGCGCCAGCAGCCCGGGGGGGGCAGAGGGCAATCAGCCCCAGCATTTT. Encoded protein: CASSPGGAEGNQPQHF.